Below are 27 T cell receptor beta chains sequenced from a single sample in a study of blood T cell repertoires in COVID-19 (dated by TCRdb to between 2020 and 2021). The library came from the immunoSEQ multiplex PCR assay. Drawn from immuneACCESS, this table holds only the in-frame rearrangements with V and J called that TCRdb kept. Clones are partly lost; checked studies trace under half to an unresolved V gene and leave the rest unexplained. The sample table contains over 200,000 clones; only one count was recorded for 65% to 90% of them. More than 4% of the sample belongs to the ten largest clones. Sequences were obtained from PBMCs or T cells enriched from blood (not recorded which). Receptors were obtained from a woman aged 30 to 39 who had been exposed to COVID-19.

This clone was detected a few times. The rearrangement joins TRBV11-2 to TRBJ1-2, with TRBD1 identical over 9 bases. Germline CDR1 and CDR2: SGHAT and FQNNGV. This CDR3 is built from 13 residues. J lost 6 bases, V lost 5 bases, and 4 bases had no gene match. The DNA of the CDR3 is TGTGCCAGCAGCCGGACAGGGGCTAATGGCTACACCTTC. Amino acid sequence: CASSRTGANGYTF.

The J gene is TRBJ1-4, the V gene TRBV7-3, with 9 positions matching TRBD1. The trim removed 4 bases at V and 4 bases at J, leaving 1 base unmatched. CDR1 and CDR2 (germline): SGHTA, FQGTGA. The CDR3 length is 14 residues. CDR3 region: CASSSGQGNEKLFF. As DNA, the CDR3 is TGTGCCAGCAGCTCGGGACAGGGTAATGAAAAACTGTTTTTT.

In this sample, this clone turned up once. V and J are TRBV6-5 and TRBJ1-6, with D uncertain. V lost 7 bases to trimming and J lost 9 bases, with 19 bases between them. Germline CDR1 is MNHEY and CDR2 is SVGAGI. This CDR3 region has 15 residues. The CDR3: CASKDNPAVPSPLHF. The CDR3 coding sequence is TGTGCCAGCAAAGACAATCCCGCCGTACCTTCACCCCTCCACTTT.

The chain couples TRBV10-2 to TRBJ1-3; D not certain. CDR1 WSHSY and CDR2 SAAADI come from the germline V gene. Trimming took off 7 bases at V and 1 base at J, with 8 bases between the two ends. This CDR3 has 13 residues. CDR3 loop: CASMTLSGNTIYF. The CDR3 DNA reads TGCGCCAGCATGACATTATCTGGAAACACCATATATTTT.

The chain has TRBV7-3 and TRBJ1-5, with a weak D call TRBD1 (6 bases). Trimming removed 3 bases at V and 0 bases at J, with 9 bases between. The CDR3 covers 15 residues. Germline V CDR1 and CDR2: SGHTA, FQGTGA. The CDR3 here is CASSLGGLSNQPQHF. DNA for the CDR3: TGTGCCAGCAGCTTGGGGGGGCTTAGCAATCAGCCCCAGCATTTT.

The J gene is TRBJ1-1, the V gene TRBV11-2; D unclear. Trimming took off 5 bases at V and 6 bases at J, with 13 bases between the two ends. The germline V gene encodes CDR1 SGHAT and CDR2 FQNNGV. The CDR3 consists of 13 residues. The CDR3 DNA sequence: TGTGCCAGCAGCCGAACCAGAGGTCCTGAAGCTTTCTTT. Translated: CASSRTRGPEAFF.

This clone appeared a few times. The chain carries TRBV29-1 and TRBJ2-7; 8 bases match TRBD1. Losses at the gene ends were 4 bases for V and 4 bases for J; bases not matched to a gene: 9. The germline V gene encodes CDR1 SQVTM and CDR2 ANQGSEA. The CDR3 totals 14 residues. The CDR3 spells CSVATGTGPYEQYF. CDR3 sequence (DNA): TGCAGCGTTGCCACCGGGACAGGTCCGTACGAGCAGTACTTC.

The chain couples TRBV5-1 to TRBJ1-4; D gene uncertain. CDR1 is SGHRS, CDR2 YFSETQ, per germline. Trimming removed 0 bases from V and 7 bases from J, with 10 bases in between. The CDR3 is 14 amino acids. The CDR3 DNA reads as TGCGCCAGCAGCTTGGCGGGGTCGGCTGAAAAACTGTTTTTT. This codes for CASSLAGSAEKLFF.

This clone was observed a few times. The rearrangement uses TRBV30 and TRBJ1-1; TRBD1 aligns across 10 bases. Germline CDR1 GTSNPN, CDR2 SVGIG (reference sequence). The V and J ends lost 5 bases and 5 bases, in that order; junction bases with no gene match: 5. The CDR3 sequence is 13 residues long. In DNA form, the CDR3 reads TGTGCCTGGGACAGGGGGCTTGATACTGAAGCTTTCTTT. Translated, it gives CAWDRGLDTEAFF.

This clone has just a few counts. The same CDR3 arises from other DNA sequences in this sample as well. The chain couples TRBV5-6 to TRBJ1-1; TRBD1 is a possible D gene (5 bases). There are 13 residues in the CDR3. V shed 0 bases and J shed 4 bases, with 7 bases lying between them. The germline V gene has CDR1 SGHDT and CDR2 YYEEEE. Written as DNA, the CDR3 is TGTGCCAGCAGCTTGGGCAGGGTCACTGAAGCTTTCTTT. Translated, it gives CASSLGRVTEAFF.

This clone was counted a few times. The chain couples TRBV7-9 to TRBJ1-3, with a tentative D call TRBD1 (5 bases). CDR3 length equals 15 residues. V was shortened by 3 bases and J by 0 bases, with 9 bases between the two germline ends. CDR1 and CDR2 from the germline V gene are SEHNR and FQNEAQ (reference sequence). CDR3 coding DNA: TGTGCCAGCAGCTTCACAGGTCGCTCTGGAAACACCATATATTTT. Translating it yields CASSFTGRSGNTIYF.

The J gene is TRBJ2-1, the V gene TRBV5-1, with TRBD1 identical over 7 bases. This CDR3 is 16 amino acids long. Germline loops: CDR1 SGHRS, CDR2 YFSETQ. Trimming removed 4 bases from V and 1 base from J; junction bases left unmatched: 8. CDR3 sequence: CASSPNRRGSYNEQFF. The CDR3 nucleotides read TGCGCCAGCAGCCCGAACCGCAGGGGGTCCTACAATGAGCAGTTCTTC.

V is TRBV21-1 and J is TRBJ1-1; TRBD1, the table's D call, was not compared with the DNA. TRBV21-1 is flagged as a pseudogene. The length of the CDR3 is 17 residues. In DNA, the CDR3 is TGTGCCAGCAGCAACGGGGACAGGGAGCGACACAACACTGAAGCTTTCTTT. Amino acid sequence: CASSNGDRERHNTEAFF.

As DNA, the CDR3 is TGTGCCAGCAGCGTAGGTGGCTTTTCCGAGCAGTACTTC. This sequence encodes CASSVGGFSEQYF. The V call is TRBV9, the J call TRBJ2-7; D remains ambiguous. The V and J ends lost 0 bases and 6 bases respectively, with 10 bases between them. This CDR3 is built from 13 residues. In germline, CDR1 is SGDLS, CDR2 YYNGEE.

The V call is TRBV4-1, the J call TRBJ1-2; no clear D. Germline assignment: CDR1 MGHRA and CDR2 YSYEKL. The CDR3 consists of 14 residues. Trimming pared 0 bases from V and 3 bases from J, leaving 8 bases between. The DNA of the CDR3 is TGCGCCAGCAGCCAAGACGAGGGTTACTATGGCTACACCTTC. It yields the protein CASSQDEGYYGYTF.

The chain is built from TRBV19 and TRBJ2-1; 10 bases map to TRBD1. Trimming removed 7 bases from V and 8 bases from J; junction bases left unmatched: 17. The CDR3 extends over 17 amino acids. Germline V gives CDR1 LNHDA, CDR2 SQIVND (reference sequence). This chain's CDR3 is CASTPRPGTGEVDEQFF. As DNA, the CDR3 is TGTGCCAGTACTCCTCGACCCGGGACAGGGGAGGTTGATGAGCAGTTCTTC.

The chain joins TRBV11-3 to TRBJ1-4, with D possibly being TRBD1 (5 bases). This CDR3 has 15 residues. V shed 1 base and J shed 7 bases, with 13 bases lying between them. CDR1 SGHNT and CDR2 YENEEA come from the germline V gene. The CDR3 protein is CASSLGQSTGEKLFF. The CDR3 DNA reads TGTGCCAGCAGCTTAGGACAGTCCACGGGTGAAAAACTGTTTTTT.

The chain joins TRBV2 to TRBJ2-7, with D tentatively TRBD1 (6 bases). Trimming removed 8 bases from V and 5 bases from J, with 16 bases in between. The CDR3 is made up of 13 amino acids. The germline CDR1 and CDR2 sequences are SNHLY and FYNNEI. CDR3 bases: TGTGCCAGCGTAGCTGGGGGCCGGGACGAGCAGTACTTC. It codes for CASVAGGRDEQYF. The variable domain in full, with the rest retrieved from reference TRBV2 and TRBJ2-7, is EPEVTQTPSHQVTQMGQEVILRCVPISNHLYFYWYRQILGQKVEFLVSFYNNEISEKSEIFDDQFSVERPDGSNFTLKIRSTKLEDSAMYFCASVAGGRDEQYFGPGTRLTVT.

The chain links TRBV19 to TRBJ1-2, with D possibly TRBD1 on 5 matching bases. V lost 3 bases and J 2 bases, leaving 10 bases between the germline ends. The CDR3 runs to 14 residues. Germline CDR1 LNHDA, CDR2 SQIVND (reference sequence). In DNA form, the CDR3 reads TGTGCCAGTAGTATGGGGGGACCCAACTATGGCTACACCTTC. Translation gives CASSMGGPNYGYTF.

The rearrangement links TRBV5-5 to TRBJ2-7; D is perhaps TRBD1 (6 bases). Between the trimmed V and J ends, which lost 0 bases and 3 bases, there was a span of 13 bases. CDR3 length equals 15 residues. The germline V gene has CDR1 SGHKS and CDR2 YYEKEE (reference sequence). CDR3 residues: CASSLVPDSIYEQYF. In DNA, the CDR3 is TGTGCCAGCAGCTTGGTGCCGGACAGTATCTACGAGCAGTACTTC. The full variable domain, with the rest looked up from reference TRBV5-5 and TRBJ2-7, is DAGVTQSPTHLIKTRGQQVTLRCSPISGHKSVSWYQQVLGQGPQFIFQYYEKEERGRGNFPDRFSARQFPNYSSELNVNALLLGDSALYLCASSLVPDSIYEQYFGPGTRLTVT.

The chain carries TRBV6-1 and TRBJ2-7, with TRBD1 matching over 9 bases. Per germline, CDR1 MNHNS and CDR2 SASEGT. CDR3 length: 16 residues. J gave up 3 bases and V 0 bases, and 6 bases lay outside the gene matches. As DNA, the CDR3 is TGTGCCAGCAGTGAAGCGGGACAGGGAATCATCTACGAGCAGTACTTC. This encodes CASSEAGQGIIYEQYF.

Here the CDR3 reads CASSPDSSYNEQFF. DNA of the CDR3: TGTGCCAGCAGTCCGGACAGCTCCTACAATGAGCAGTTCTTC. The rearrangement links TRBV6-6 to TRBJ2-1, with D maybe TRBD1 (6 bases). Between the trimmed V and J ends, which lost 5 bases and 0 bases, there was a span of 8 bases. Germline V gene sequence: CDR1 MNHNY, CDR2 SVGAGI (reference sequence). The CDR3 contains 14 residues.

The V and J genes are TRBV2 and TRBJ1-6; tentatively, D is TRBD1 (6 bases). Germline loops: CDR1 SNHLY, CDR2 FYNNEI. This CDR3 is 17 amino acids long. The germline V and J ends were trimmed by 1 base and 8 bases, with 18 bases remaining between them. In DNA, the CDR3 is TGTGCCAGCAGTGAAGGGGGGCGGCGAGGGGTGGATTCACCCCTCCACTTT. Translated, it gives CASSEGGRRGVDSPLHF.

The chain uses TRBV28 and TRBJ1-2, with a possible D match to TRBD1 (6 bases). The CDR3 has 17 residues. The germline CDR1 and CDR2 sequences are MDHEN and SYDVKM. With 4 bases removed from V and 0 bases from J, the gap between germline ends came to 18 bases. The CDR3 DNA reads TGTGCCAGCAGTTCAATACCCGGCAGGGGCCCTAACTATGGCTACACCTTC. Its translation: CASSSIPGRGPNYGYTF.

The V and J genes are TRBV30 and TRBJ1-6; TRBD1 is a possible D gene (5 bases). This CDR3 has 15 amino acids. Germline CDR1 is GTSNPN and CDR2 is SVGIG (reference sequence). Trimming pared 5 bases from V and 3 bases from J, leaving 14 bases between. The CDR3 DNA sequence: TGTGCCTGGGCCCCCCCGACAGTCTATAATTCACCCCTCCACTTT. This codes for CAWAPPTVYNSPLHF.

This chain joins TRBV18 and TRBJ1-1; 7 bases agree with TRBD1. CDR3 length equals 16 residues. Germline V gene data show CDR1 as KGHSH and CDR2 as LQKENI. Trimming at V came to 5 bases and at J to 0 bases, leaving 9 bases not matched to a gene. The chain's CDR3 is CASSALTGAMNTEAFF. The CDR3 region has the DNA TGTGCCAGCTCAGCGCTCACAGGGGCTATGAACACTGAAGCTTTCTTT.

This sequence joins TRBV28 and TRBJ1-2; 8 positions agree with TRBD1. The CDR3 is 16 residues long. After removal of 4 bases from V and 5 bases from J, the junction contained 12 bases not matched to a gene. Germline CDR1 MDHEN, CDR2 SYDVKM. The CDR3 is CASSSPGTGSGYGYTF. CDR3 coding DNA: TGTGCCAGCAGTTCCCCCGGGACAGGTAGCGGGTATGGCTACACCTTC.